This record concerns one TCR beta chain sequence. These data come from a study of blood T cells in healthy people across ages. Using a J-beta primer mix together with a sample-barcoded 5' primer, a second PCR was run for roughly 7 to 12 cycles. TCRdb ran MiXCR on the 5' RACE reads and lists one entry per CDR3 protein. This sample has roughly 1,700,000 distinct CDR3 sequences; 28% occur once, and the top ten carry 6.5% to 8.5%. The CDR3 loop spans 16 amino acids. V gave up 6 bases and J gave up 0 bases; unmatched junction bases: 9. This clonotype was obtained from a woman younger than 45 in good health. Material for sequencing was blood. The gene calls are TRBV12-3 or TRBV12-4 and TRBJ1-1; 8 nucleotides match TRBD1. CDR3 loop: CASRTGTGGLNTEAFF. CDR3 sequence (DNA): TGTGCCAGCAGGACGGGCACAGGGGGTCTGAACACTGAAGCTTTCTTT.